This entry lists 20 T cell receptor beta chains sequenced from one sample in a study of blood T cells in healthy people across ages. The authors ran a second PCR of roughly 7 to 11 cycles using a sample-barcoded 5' primer and a J-beta primer mix. TCRdb re-derived calls from the 5' RACE reads in MiXCR, one entry per CDR3 protein. The data hold about 670,000 distinct CDR3 sequences, with 40% to 50% observed a single time. The specimen sequenced was blood. The receptors derive from a man at least 80 years old in good health.

The CDR3 DNA follows: TGTGCCAGCAGGATGAGAGCAGATACGCAGTATTTT. Amino acids: CASRMRADTQYF. The genes are TRBV12-3 or TRBV12-4 and TRBJ2-3, with unresolved D. Trimming removed 6 bases from V and 4 bases from J, with 8 bases in between. The CDR3 spans 12 residues.

To note about this clonotype: This may stem from a read error, because a much larger clone lies one nucleotide away. This chain uses TRBV7-2 with TRBJ2-7, with TRBD2 matching 11 bases. CDR3 length: 15 residues. Germline trimming cut 5 bases from V and 1 base from J; bases unmatched to any gene: 4. Germline CDR1 is SGHTA and CDR2 is FQGNSA. DNA of the CDR3: TGTGCCAGCAGCACGACTAGCGGGGCATCCTACGAGCAGTACTTC. Protein product: CASSTTSGASYEQYF.

This chain joins TRBV6-6 and TRBJ2-7; 12 bases align to TRBD2. The J segment lost 4 bases and the V segment lost 5 bases, leaving 6 bases of the junction unmatched. The CDR3 has 15 residues. Germline V gene lookup returns CDR1 MNHNY and CDR2 SVGAGI (reference sequence). The CDR3 loop reads CASSQTSGGSYEQYF. The CDR3 DNA is TGTGCCAGCAGTCAGACTAGCGGGGGTTCTTACGAGCAGTACTTC.

This clonotype was observed a few times. The rearrangement uses TRBV5-5 and TRBJ2-4, with 10 nucleotides matching TRBD1. The V and J ends lost 6 bases and 13 bases, in that order; junction bases with no gene match: 16. Looked up from germline, CDR1 is SGHKS and CDR2 is YYEKEE (reference sequence). The CDR3 contains 15 residues. CDR3 region: CASTDGTGEIGKQYF. DNA for the CDR3: TGTGCCAGCACCGACGGGACAGGGGAGATAGGGAAGCAGTACTTC.

The rearrangement links TRBV11-2 to TRBJ2-5, with D unresolved. This CDR3 spans 11 amino acids. Germline loops: CDR1 SGHAT, CDR2 FQNNGV. Trimming left V 7 bases short and J 5 bases short, with 8 bases between. The CDR3 here is CASTPRETQYF. DNA of the CDR3: TGTGCCAGCACCCCTAGGGAGACCCAGTACTTC.

The gene calls are TRBV9 and TRBJ2-7, with D unresolved. Germline assignment: CDR1 SGDLS and CDR2 YYNGEE. The CDR3 consists of 11 residues. The V gene lost 5 bases and the J gene lost 7 bases, with 10 bases spanning the gap. The CDR3 loop is CASSNTNEQYF. The CDR3 coding sequence is TGTGCCAGCAGTAATACCAATGAGCAGTACTTC.

This rearrangement joins TRBV7-3 to TRBJ2-5, with TRBD2 identical over 7 bases. Germline loops: CDR1 SGHTA, CDR2 FQGTGA. Germline trimming cut 5 bases from V and 2 bases from J; bases unmatched to any gene: 5. The CDR3 contains 14 residues. The CDR3 coding sequence is TGTGCCAGCAGCCCGGGAGGCCAGCAAGAGACCCAGTACTTC. This gives the protein CASSPGGQQETQYF. Variable domain in full (rest from reference TRBV7-3 and TRBJ2-5): GAGVSQTPSNKVTEKGKYVELRCDPISGHTALYWYRQSLGQGPEFLIYFQGTGAADDSGLPNDRFFAVRPEGSVSTLKIQRTERGDSAVYLCASSPGGQQETQYFGPGTRLLVL.

This clonotype was found a few times. The chain combines TRBV28 with TRBJ1-1, with unresolved D. This CDR3 has 14 amino acids. Trimming left V 3 bases short and J 4 bases short, with 12 bases between. Germline loops: CDR1 MDHEN, CDR2 SYDVKM. The CDR3 protein is CASSFQPSTTEAFF. The CDR3 DNA is TGTGCCAGCAGTTTTCAGCCTTCCACCACTGAAGCTTTCTTT.

This chain uses TRBV9 with TRBJ2-7; D is uncertain. CDR3 size: 13 residues. Germline assignment: CDR1 SGDLS and CDR2 YYNGEE. V dropped 0 bases and J dropped 5 bases, with 9 bases sitting between them. CDR3 residues: CASSVGSAHEQYF. The CDR3 bases are TGTGCCAGCAGCGTAGGTTCAGCCCACGAGCAGTACTTC.

This CDR3 is CASSLPPGLQETQYF. CDR3 sequence (DNA): TGTGCCAGCAGTTTACCTCCGGGACTACAAGAGACCCAGTACTTC. V gene TRBV28 combines with J gene TRBJ2-5; 7 bases fit TRBD2. This CDR3 has 15 amino acids. CDR1 is MDHEN and CDR2 is SYDVKM in the germline V gene. After removal of 2 bases from V and 2 bases from J, the junction contained 5 bases not matched to a gene. Complete variable domain (other parts from reference TRBV28 and TRBJ2-5): DVKVTQSSRYLVKRTGEKVFLECVQDMDHENMFWYRQDPGLGLRLIYFSYDVKMKEKGDIPEGYSVSREKKERFSLILESASTNQTSMYLCASSLPPGLQETQYFGPGTRLLVL.

V is TRBV4-1 and J is TRBJ2-5; a weak D match, TRBD1 (6 bases). CDR3 length: 15 amino acids. Trimming cost V 4 bases and J 11 bases, with 23 bases left between them. CDR1 MGHRA and CDR2 YSYEKL come from the germline V gene. The chain's CDR3 is CASSPFLDSNNEQYF. The CDR3 DNA sequence: TGCGCCAGCAGCCCCTTCCTGGACAGCAACAATGAGCAGTACTTC.

The genes are TRBV20-1 and TRBJ1-2; a weak D match, TRBD1 (6 bases). The ends were cut back, 3 bases at V and 7 bases at J, with 15 bases in the middle. From germline, CDR1 is DFQATT and CDR2 SNEGSKA (reference sequence). The CDR3 contains 13 residues. CDR3 protein: CSASPGQGSGYTF. DNA for the CDR3: TGCAGTGCTAGCCCCGGGCAGGGGAGTGGCTACACCTTC.

This chain uses TRBV7-2 with TRBJ2-1; maybe TRBD2 (6 bases). The CDR3 has 14 amino acids. Per germline, CDR1 SGHTA and CDR2 FQGNSA. Trimming left V 4 bases short and J 13 bases short, with 20 bases between. The CDR3 coding sequence is TGTGCCAGCAGCTCCAAACCCGGGACTCGACTCCAGTTCTTC. This codes for CASSSKPGTRLQFF.

The V call is TRBV2, the J call TRBJ2-7; 8 positions match TRBD2. The J segment lost 7 bases and the V segment lost 7 bases, leaving 9 bases of the junction unmatched. The germline gives CDR1 SNHLY, CDR2 FYNNEI. This CDR3 contains 13 residues. CDR3 nucleotide sequence: TGTGCCAGCACCAGACTAGCGCCTAGTGAGCAGTACTTC. Amino acids: CASTRLAPSEQYF.

This clonotype has a count of ten or more. The chain uses TRBV7-2 and TRBJ2-7; TRBD2 might be the D (6 bases). CDR3 length: 16 amino acids. Trimming pared 5 bases from V and 4 bases from J, leaving 21 bases between. Per the germline V gene, CDR1 is SGHTA and CDR2 is FQGNSA. The CDR3 reads CASSKGRGRLGYEQYF. CDR3 nucleotide sequence: TGTGCCAGCAGCAAGGGGCGGGGACGCCTTGGGTACGAGCAGTACTTC.

The V and J genes are TRBV6-2 or TRBV6-3 and TRBJ2-5, with 10 bases that match TRBD1. The DNA matches TRBJ2-7 better at its end, which makes the J call doubtful. Germline V CDR1 and CDR2: MNHEY, SVGEGT. The CDR3 is 16 amino acids. CDR3 sequence reads: CASSYGRDRGSYEQYF. The DNA of the CDR3 is TGTGCCAGCAGTTACGGGCGGGACAGGGGCTCCTACGAGCAGTACTTC.

The rearrangement links TRBV7-2 to TRBJ2-1; a weak D match, TRBD2 (7 bases). Between the trimmed V and J ends, which lost 4 bases and 5 bases, there was a span of 18 bases. Germline V lookup: CDR1 SGHTA, CDR2 FQGNSA. CDR3 length equals 16 residues. The CDR3 is CASSSPGAGVNNEQFF. DNA of the CDR3: TGTGCCAGCAGCTCCCCAGGGGCGGGGGTCAACAATGAGCAGTTCTTC.

This clonotype was found many times. V and J are TRBV6-2 or TRBV6-3 and TRBJ1-2; maybe TRBD1 (6 bases). The V and J ends lost 3 bases and 6 bases respectively, with 23 bases between them. The CDR3 runs 17 residues. Germline lookup yields CDR1 MNHEY and CDR2 SVGEGT. The CDR3 is CASSYSDWDILGDGYTF. CDR3 bases: TGTGCCAGCAGTTATTCTGACTGGGACATATTAGGAGATGGCTACACCTTC.

The V call is TRBV11-2, the J call TRBJ1-3; 7 nucleotides align to TRBD1. This CDR3 contains 14 residues. Germline V lookup: CDR1 SGHAT, CDR2 FQNNGV. Trimming at V came to 3 bases and at J to 3 bases, leaving 2 bases not matched to a gene. The CDR3: CASSFRDSGNTIYF. The CDR3 nucleotides read TGTGCCAGCAGCTTCCGGGACAGTGGAAACACCATATATTTT.

This clonotype has more than one count but fewer than ten. This chain uses TRBV20-1 with TRBJ2-1, with TRBD2 identical over 10 bases. V lost 1 base, J lost 9 bases, and 12 bases stayed unmatched. Germline CDR1 reads DFQATT; CDR2 reads SNEGSKA (reference sequence). The CDR3 runs 16 residues. This chain's CDR3 is CSARGLAGVVGGEQFF. The CDR3, as DNA: TGCAGTGCTAGAGGTCTAGCGGGAGTAGTTGGTGGTGAGCAGTTCTTC.